These 5 T cell receptor beta chains came from one sample sequenced in a study of blood T cells in healthy people across ages. A second PCR of roughly 7 to 11 cycles used a sample-barcoded 5' primer and a J-beta primer mix. TCRdb redid the calling of the 5' RACE reads with MiXCR, one entry per CDR3 protein. The table shows roughly 680,000 distinct CDR3 sequences, with more than 45% occurring only once. The sequencing input was blood. These receptors were collected from a woman older than 75 in good health.

The chain couples TRBV11-2 to TRBJ2-3; maybe TRBD1 (6 bases). The CDR3 runs to 15 residues. V was shortened by 5 bases and J by 5 bases, with 17 bases between the two germline ends. Germline V CDR1 and CDR2: SGHAT, FQNNGV. The CDR3 DNA reads TGTGCCAGCAGCCCTGGCCTGGGGGCCGTAGATACGCAGTATTTT. Amino acid sequence: CASSPGLGAVDTQYF.

The J gene is TRBJ2-5, the V gene TRBV4-3, with 10 bases matching TRBD2. Germline loops: CDR1 LGHNA, CDR2 YSLEER. Trimming took 1 base from V and 5 from J; bases not matched to a gene: 7. CDR3 length: 16 amino acids. CDR3 sequence (DNA): TGCGCCAGCAGCCAAGGACTAGCGGGTTCCATGGAGACCCAGTACTTC. This gives the protein CASSQGLAGSMETQYF.

J is TRBJ2-7 and V is TRBV27; perhaps D is TRBD1 or TRBD2 (5 bases each). V lost 9 bases, J lost 2 bases, and 17 bases lay in between. Germline CDR1 is MNHEY and CDR2 is SMNVEV (reference sequence). The CDR3 length is 14 residues. The DNA for the CDR3 is TGTGCCAGTTTACGCCGGGACCCGCCCTACGAGCAGTACTTC. This sequence encodes CASLRRDPPYEQYF.

J is TRBJ2-5 and V is TRBV27, with D perhaps TRBD2 (6 bases). Trimming stripped 6 bases from V and 11 bases from J, with 19 bases between. CDR1 is MNHEY, CDR2 SMNVEV, per germline (reference sequence). The CDR3 length is 13 residues. CDR3 DNA sequence: TGTGCCAGCAGCGGAGAGCCCTCGGGGGAGCAGTACTTC. This encodes CASSGEPSGEQYF.

V gene TRBV29-1 combines with J gene TRBJ2-3; the D gene is possibly TRBD2 (6 bases). The length of the CDR3 is 13 residues. The germline CDR1 and CDR2 sequences are SQVTM and ANQGSEA. V lost 6 bases, J lost 4 bases, and 14 bases lay in between. The CDR3: CSVARGNADTQYF. The CDR3 nucleotides are TGCAGCGTGGCGCGGGGAAACGCAGATACGCAGTATTTT.